These 27 T cell receptor beta chains share one sample of origin, sequenced in a study of spatial heterogeneity in lung cancer. One entry per CDR3 protein, called by TCRdb with MiXCR from the 5' RACE reads. The sample gives approximately 25,000 distinct CDR3 sequences, approximately 7.2% of which show up once; over 11% is in the top ten. The time point was: sample taken at primary tumor resection. TCRs were sequenced from unsorted whole RNA of tumor, nontumor lung or PBMC. Sample: PBMCs, taken at surgery. These receptors were obtained from a male donor with early-stage non-small cell lung cancer.

This clonotype was seen many times. This sequence joins TRBV20-1 and TRBJ2-3; a possible D gene is TRBD2 (6 bases). The CDR3 totals 17 residues. The V end was cut by 0 bases, the J end by 3 bases, with 19 bases between. Per germline, CDR1 DFQATT and CDR2 SNEGSKA (reference sequence). The CDR3 DNA sequence: TGCAGTGCTAGAGAGGCCCGGGCGGGACTGTTGACAGATACGCAGTATTTT. Encoded protein: CSAREARAGLLTDTQYF.

There are many counts of this clonotype. The chain uses TRBV11-2 and TRBJ2-5; no clear D. Germline V lookup: CDR1 SGHAT, CDR2 FQNNGV. The V end was cut by 10 bases, the J end by 4 bases, with 16 bases between. This CDR3 is 13 amino acids long. This CDR3 is CATSLGRAETQYF. The CDR3 DNA reads TGTGCCACCAGTCTTGGCCGGGCAGAGACCCAGTACTTC.

In its sample, this clonotype was seen a few times. The V and J genes are TRBV14 and TRBJ2-2; unclear D gene. Germline CDR1 SGHDN, CDR2 FVKESK. This CDR3 comprises 12 residues. Trimming removed 8 bases from V and 2 bases from J, with 6 bases in between. The CDR3 bases are TGTGCCAGCGAAGAAAACACCGGGGAGCTGTTTTTT. It specifies CASEENTGELFF.

This chain connects TRBV15 to TRBJ2-1, with 9 bases fitting TRBD2. This CDR3 contains 16 residues. Germline lookup yields CDR1 LNHNV and CDR2 YYDKDF (reference sequence). The V and J ends lost 5 bases and 4 bases, in that order; junction bases with no gene match: 9. In DNA, the CDR3 is TGTGCCACCAGCGGCCTCTCTAGCGGGATATACAATGAGCAGTTCTTC. Translation: CATSGLSSGIYNEQFF.

By share, this clonotype counts as medium-sized. This sequence joins TRBV29-1 and TRBJ2-7, with 8 bases matching TRBD2. The germline V gene has CDR1 SQVTM and CDR2 ANQGSEA. With 3 bases clipped from V and 7 bases from J, the junction kept 8 bases outside the gene matches. CDR3 size: 13 residues. CDR3 bases: TGCAGCGTTGAGTCGGCGGGAGGACGAGAGCAGTACTTC. Translated: CSVESAGGREQYF.

This clonotype occurred many times. The chain uses TRBV10-3 and TRBJ2-5; 7 positions agree with TRBD1. Germline V CDR1 and CDR2: ENHRY, SYGVKD. This CDR3 is 15 amino acids long. With 2 bases clipped from V and 1 base from J, the junction kept 4 bases outside the gene matches. CDR3 residues: CAISERAGGQETQYF. The CDR3, as DNA: TGTGCCATCAGTGAGCGAGCAGGGGGCCAAGAGACCCAGTACTTC.

This clonotype was counted only a few times. The chain carries TRBV6-5 and TRBJ2-3; unclear D gene. Trimming stripped 2 bases from V and 3 bases from J, with 9 bases between. The CDR3 sequence is 14 residues long. Looked up from germline, CDR1 is MNHEY and CDR2 is SVGAGI. The CDR3 here is CASSYRVQTDTQYF. The CDR3, as DNA: TGTGCCAGCAGTTACCGGGTCCAAACAGATACGCAGTATTTT.

The rearrangement uses TRBV12-3 or TRBV12-4 and TRBJ2-2; 7 bases align to TRBD1. J was trimmed by 5 bases and V by 7 bases; bases with no gene match: 7. The CDR3 loop spans 14 amino acids. CDR3 bases: TGTGCCAGCAAAGGGACAGCCCAAACCGGGGAGCTGTTTTTT. This codes for CASKGTAQTGELFF.

This clonotype was seen at least ten times. The chain combines TRBV20-1 with TRBJ2-2; D gene uncertain. CDR3 length: 14 residues. The germline V gene has CDR1 DFQATT and CDR2 SNEGSKA (reference sequence). Deletions cut 5 bases from V and 7 bases from J, with 17 bases between. The CDR3 sequence is CSAPPLAVGGELFF. CDR3 sequence (DNA): TGCAGTGCTCCCCCACTCGCGGTTGGCGGGGAGCTGTTTTTT.

This clonotype was found a few times. The chain employs TRBV9 and TRBJ2-1; D not resolved. Germline-derived CDR1 and CDR2 are SGDLS and YYNGEE. The CDR3 is 14 residues long. Between the trimmed V and J ends, which lost 0 bases and 4 bases, there was a span of 8 bases. The CDR3 sequence: CASSVEGLYNEQFF. CDR3 in DNA: TGTGCCAGCAGCGTAGAAGGGCTGTACAATGAGCAGTTCTTC. Combining the CDR3 with reference TRBV9 and TRBJ2-1 gives the whole variable domain DSGVTQTPKHLITATGQRVTLRCSPRSGDLSVYWYQQSLDQGLQFLIQYYNGEERAKGNILERFSAQQFPDLHSELNLSSLELGDSALYFCASSVEGLYNEQFFGPGTRLTVL.

The table lists this clonotype with many counts. The rearrangement joins TRBV20-1 to TRBJ2-1, with 7 bases that match TRBD2. The CDR3 is 14 amino acids. Per the germline V gene, CDR1 is DFQATT and CDR2 is SNEGSKA (reference sequence). The junction had 12 bases not matched to a gene; V was cut back by 5 bases and J by 8 bases. The CDR3 DNA is TGCAGTGCTGTACTAGTGGGAGGGCAGGATGAGCAGTTCTTC. This gives the protein CSAVLVGGQDEQFF.

The table lists this clonotype with a few counts. The V gene is TRBV5-1, the J gene TRBJ1-3; no clear D. There are 16 residues in the CDR3. Germline lookup yields CDR1 SGHRS and CDR2 YFSETQ. V was clipped by 0 bases and J by 4 bases, with 14 bases between them. This CDR3 is CASSLGTEGRGNTIYF. The DNA of the CDR3 is TGCGCCAGCAGCTTGGGGACGGAAGGCCGGGGAAACACCATATATTTT.

The sample holds many counts of this clonotype. The rearrangement links TRBV9 to TRBJ2-2; possibly TRBD2 for D (5 bases). This CDR3 has 14 amino acids. Trimming removed 0 bases at V and 5 bases at J, with 8 bases between. Looked up from germline, CDR1 is SGDLS and CDR2 is YYNGEE. CDR3 sequence reads: CASSVVGETGELFF. DNA of the CDR3: TGTGCCAGCAGCGTAGTGGGAGAAACCGGGGAGCTGTTTTTT. Looking up the rest from reference TRBV9 and TRBJ2-2 gives the full variable domain: DSGVTQTPKHLITATGQRVTLRCSPRSGDLSVYWYQQSLDQGLQFLIQYYNGEERAKGNILERFSAQQFPDLHSELNLSSLELGDSALYFCASSVVGETGELFFGEGSRLTVL.

The V and J genes are TRBV18 and TRBJ2-7; no firm D call. V lost 5 bases to trimming and J lost 5 bases, with 13 bases between them. Germline CDR1 is KGHSH and CDR2 is LQKENI. The CDR3 sequence is 13 residues long. The CDR3 protein is CASSGDKYHEQYF. The CDR3 DNA reads TGTGCCAGCTCAGGCGACAAGTACCACGAGCAGTACTTC.

This clonotype was counted at least ten times. The chain recombines TRBV5-1 with TRBJ1-6; 10 bases are shared with TRBD1. CDR1 and CDR2 (germline): SGHRS, YFSETQ. V dropped 5 bases and J dropped 6; count of bases not matched to a gene: 5. CDR3 length: 15 amino acids. In DNA form, the CDR3 reads TGCGCCAGCAGGGCCGGGACAGGGGCTAATTCACCCCTCCACTTT. This encodes CASRAGTGANSPLHF.

This clonotype was recorded at least ten times. The chain combines TRBV12-3 or TRBV12-4 with TRBJ1-1; D is unclear. Trimming pared 5 bases from V and 1 base from J, leaving 11 bases between. The CDR3 is made up of 14 amino acids. The CDR3 spells CASSLGNANTEAFF. The CDR3, as DNA: TGTGCCAGCAGTCTGGGAAACGCGAACACTGAAGCTTTCTTT.

In this sample, this clonotype turned up a few times. The V gene is TRBV27, the J gene TRBJ2-4; D not certain. V lost 3 bases, J lost 0 bases, and 12 bases lay in between. Germline CDR1 reads MNHEY; CDR2 reads SMNVEV (reference sequence). The CDR3 spans 16 residues. CDR3: CASSFEARLAKNIQYF. CDR3 DNA sequence: TGTGCCAGCAGTTTTGAGGCAAGACTAGCCAAAAACATTCAGTACTTC.

The chain carries TRBV24-1 and TRBJ2-5; the D gene is possibly TRBD2 (5 bases). The CDR3 totals 13 residues. The V gene lost 2 bases and the J gene lost 4 bases, with 7 bases spanning the gap. Looked up from germline, CDR1 is KGHDR and CDR2 is SFDVKD. The CDR3 loop reads CATSDSGRETQYF. Here the CDR3 DNA reads TGTGCCACCAGTGATTCGGGGAGAGAGACCCAGTACTTC.

V and J are TRBV19 and TRBJ2-1, with TRBD2 matching over 8 bases. The CDR3 sequence is 16 residues long. The junction had 12 bases not matched to a gene; V was cut back by 11 bases and J by 0 bases. The germline CDR1 and CDR2 sequences are LNHDA and SQIVND (reference sequence). The CDR3 nucleotides read TGTGCCCGTGCCGGGACTAGTGGGTCCTCCTACAATGAGCAGTTCTTC. Its protein product is CARAGTSGSSYNEQFF.

This clonotype came up a few times. The chain links TRBV5-1 to TRBJ2-3, with 7 bases matching TRBD1. In germline, CDR1 is SGHRS, CDR2 YFSETQ. This CDR3 region has 15 residues. The trim removed 0 bases at V and 2 bases at J, leaving 3 bases unmatched. The CDR3 nucleotides are TGCGCCAGCAGCTTGGGGGACAGCCTCACAGATACGCAGTATTTT. This gives the protein CASSLGDSLTDTQYF.

The J gene is TRBJ2-4, the V gene TRBV29-1; the D gene is possibly TRBD2 (5 bases). Per germline, CDR1 SQVTM and CDR2 ANQGSEA. This CDR3 spans 13 amino acids. Trimming left V 4 bases short and J 3 bases short, with 10 bases between. Here the CDR3 reads CSVALAGKNIQYF. As DNA, the CDR3 is TGCAGCGTTGCCCTCGCGGGCAAAAACATTCAGTACTTC.

This clonotype has at least ten counts. The chain has TRBV4-1 and TRBJ2-5; D may be TRBD2 (5 bases). Trimming cost V 0 bases and J 1 base, with 9 bases left between them. The CDR3 is 15 amino acids. The V gene's germline CDR1 is MGHRA and CDR2 YSYEKL. CDR3 nucleotide sequence: TGCGCCAGCAGCCAAGACGAGCGGCCCCAAGAGACCCAGTACTTC. Amino acids: CASSQDERPQETQYF.

At least ten counts were recorded for this clonotype. The chain uses TRBV20-1 and TRBJ2-7; D unclear. The CDR3 length is 12 residues. Germline V gene sequence: CDR1 DFQATT, CDR2 SNEGSKA (reference sequence). V was cut by 0 bases and J by 3 bases, with 6 bases left in between. CDR3 sequence reads: CSAREDNYEQYF. For the CDR3, the DNA is TGCAGTGCTAGAGAAGACAACTACGAGCAGTACTTC.

There are many counts of this clonotype. CDR3 sequence: CASSYGNKIQETQYF. DNA of the CDR3: TGTGCCAGCAGTTACGGGAACAAAATCCAAGAGACCCAGTACTTC. V usage is TRBV6-5 and J usage is TRBJ2-5; D remains unclear. Germline CDR1 reads MNHEY; CDR2 reads SVGAGI. V lost 2 bases and J lost 1, with 11 bases in between. The CDR3 sequence is 15 residues long.

This clonotype was seen many times. V gene TRBV27 combines with J gene TRBJ2-1, with no clear D. Germline loops: CDR1 MNHEY, CDR2 SMNVEV (reference sequence). This CDR3 region has 13 residues. Trimming took 6 bases from V and 3 from J, leaving 9 bases between them. The CDR3 here is CASSPQVYNEQFF. CDR3 nucleotide sequence: TGTGCCAGCAGCCCCCAAGTCTACAATGAGCAGTTCTTC.

The V gene is TRBV24-1, the J gene TRBJ2-2; D is unresolved. The length of the CDR3 is 15 residues. V gave up 7 bases and J gave up 0 bases, with 11 bases separating them. The germline V gene encodes CDR1 KGHDR and CDR2 SFDVKD. DNA for the CDR3: TGTGCCACCAGCTTGGACGGTACGAACACCGGGGAGCTGTTTTTT. Encoded protein: CATSLDGTNTGELFF.

This clonotype was picked up many times. The chain is built from TRBV18 and TRBJ2-6; tentatively, D is TRBD1 (5 bases). This CDR3 contains 15 residues. Deletions cut 5 bases from V and 2 bases from J, with 10 bases between. Per germline, CDR1 KGHSH and CDR2 LQKENI. The CDR3 loop is CASSNRTTGANVLTF. The CDR3 DNA reads TGTGCCAGCTCAAATAGGACAACTGGGGCCAACGTCCTGACTTTC.